The 22 T cell receptor beta chains below come from one sample, sequenced in a study of post-analysis software for immune sequencing data. The TCR beta cDNA libraries carried unique molecular identifiers. Each CDR3 protein is one row after TCRdb ran MiXCR on the PCR reads. The sample shows fewer than 850,000 distinct CDR3 sequences, roughly 29% of them seen only once. General study points: Roughly 5 TRBV segments, TRBV5-6, TRBV5-1 and TRBV20-1 among them, were found more frequent in patients than controls.

These receptors' antigens are unknown. The sample comprised blood. The receptors come from a girl aged 10-17 years with multiple sclerosis.

This clonotype was counted only a few times. The chain has TRBV6-5 and TRBJ1-1; D call uncertain. Trimming took 6 bases from V and 0 from J, leaving 11 bases between them. This CDR3 contains 14 residues. Germline V CDR1 and CDR2: MNHEY, SVGAGI. The DNA for the CDR3 is TGTGCCAGCAGGAGGGAGGGCCTGAACACTGAAGCTTTCTTT. This translates into CASRREGLNTEAFF.

The CDR3: CASSLASGGGTEAFF. The CDR3 DNA is TGTGCCAGCAGCTTAGCTTCCGGGGGGGGCACTGAAGCTTTCTTT. This chain uses TRBV7-2 with TRBJ1-1; possible D gene TRBD1, 5 bases. The CDR3 is 15 amino acids. Trimming left V 0 bases short and J 4 bases short, with 12 bases between. Germline V gives CDR1 SGHTA, CDR2 FQGNSA.

V usage is TRBV27 and J usage is TRBJ2-7; TRBD2 matches at 14 bases. The ends lost 3 bases at V and 2 bases at J; junction bases unmatched: 12. This CDR3 is built from 19 residues. Germline V gene data show CDR1 as MNHEY and CDR2 as SMNVEV (reference sequence). The DNA for the CDR3 is TGTGCCAGCAGTTTTCGCCCCTGGACTAGCGGGAGGCGCCCCTACGAGCAGTACTTC. Protein product: CASSFRPWTSGRRPYEQYF.

A note on this clonotype: One end of the junction fails to match germline, which may point to a read error. The chain recombines TRBV5-1 with TRBJ2-5; D is unclear. This CDR3 contains 12 residues. Germline-derived CDR1 and CDR2 are SGHRS and YFSETQ. The CDR3: CTSSSEGITQYF. CDR3 in DNA: TGCACCAGCAGCTCGGAAGGGATCACCCAGTACTTC.

The table lists this clonotype with a few counts. The rearrangement links TRBV7-2 to TRBJ2-3; D gene unclear. V was clipped by 5 bases and J by 4 bases, with 13 bases between them. The CDR3 contains 14 residues. Germline CDR1 is SGHTA and CDR2 is FQGNSA. This chain's CDR3 is CASSRPGGADTQYF. CDR3 coding DNA: TGTGCCAGCAGCCGCCCGGGCGGCGCAGATACGCAGTATTTT.

This clonotype has a count of ten or more. The chain joins TRBV5-1 to TRBJ2-5, with D perhaps TRBD1 or TRBD2 (6 bases each). Per germline, CDR1 SGHRS and CDR2 YFSETQ. V lost 0 bases, J lost 1 base, and 7 bases lay in between. This CDR3 is built from 14 residues. For the CDR3, the DNA is TGCGCCAGCAGCTTGGAGGGGGGCCAAGAGACCCAGTACTTC. Translation gives CASSLEGGQETQYF.

A few counts support this clonotype. The chain couples TRBV4-3 to TRBJ2-5, with 7 bases fitting TRBD2. The last part of the DNA fits TRBJ2-7 better; the J call may be wrong. The CDR3 runs to 15 residues. Germline V lookup: CDR1 LGHNA, CDR2 YSLEER. CDR3 sequence: CASSQDTGLRYEQYF. The CDR3 DNA follows: TGCGCCAGCAGCCAAGATACGGGACTACGCTACGAGCAGTACTTC.

This clonotype was seen once. The J gene is TRBJ1-1, the V gene TRBV2; D unresolved. Germline assignment: CDR1 SNHLY and CDR2 FYNNEI. CDR3 length: 14 residues. Trimming removed 7 bases at V and 0 bases at J, with 12 bases between. The CDR3 DNA sequence: TGTGCCAGCACGGTGGGAAGCATGAACACTGAAGCTTTCTTT. It yields the protein CASTVGSMNTEAFF.

The V and J genes are TRBV19 and TRBJ2-1; D gene ambiguous. Trimming removed 9 bases from V and 3 bases from J, with 12 bases in between. Germline CDR1 LNHDA, CDR2 SQIVND (reference sequence). This CDR3 has 13 amino acids. CDR3 loop: CARSRYSYNEQFF. The CDR3 nucleotides are TGTGCCAGGAGTCGGTACAGCTACAATGAGCAGTTCTTC.

This rearrangement joins TRBV28 to TRBJ1-4; 8 nucleotides match TRBD1. This CDR3 contains 16 residues. CDR1 MDHEN and CDR2 SYDVKM come from the germline V gene. V dropped 2 bases and J dropped 2; count of bases not matched to a gene: 4. The CDR3, as DNA: TGTGCCAGCAGTTTACTGGACAGGGTGACTAATGAAAAACTGTTTTTT. Amino acid sequence: CASSLLDRVTNEKLFF.

The CDR3 sequence is CASSLGLTGNTIYF. CDR3 DNA sequence: TGTGCCAGCAGCTTAGGACTCACAGGAAACACCATATATTTT. The chain has TRBV7-9 and TRBJ1-3; D not resolved. The germline V gene has CDR1 SEHNR and CDR2 FQNEAQ (reference sequence). V lost 1 base to trimming and J lost 4 bases, with 8 bases between them. The CDR3 is made up of 14 amino acids.

This clonotype appeared a few times. The rearrangement links TRBV5-1 to TRBJ2-3; possibly TRBD1 or TRBD2 for D (5 bases each). The CDR3 is 16 amino acids. Germline V gene data show CDR1 as SGHRS and CDR2 as YFSETQ. V lost 1 base and J 2 bases, leaving 14 bases between the germline ends. CDR3 DNA sequence: TGCGCCAGCAGCTTGAGCACGGGACGGAACACAGATACGCAGTATTTT. This encodes CASSLSTGRNTDTQYF.

This clonotype was counted between two and nine times. This sequence joins TRBV3-1 and TRBJ2-1, with D possibly TRBD1 on 5 matching bases. Germline V gene lookup returns CDR1 LGHDT and CDR2 YNNKEL (reference sequence). The CDR3 runs to 14 residues. Trimming cost V 4 bases and J 9 bases, with 16 bases left between them. The CDR3, as DNA: TGTGCCAGCAGCCCAGTCCACACAGGCGGTGAGCAGTTCTTC. Translating gives CASSPVHTGGEQFF.

The gene calls are TRBV29-1 and TRBJ2-1; TRBD1 or TRBD2 may be the D gene (6 bases each). Per germline, CDR1 SQVTM and CDR2 ANQGSEA. The length of the CDR3 is 14 residues. V lost 1 base and J lost 6, with 13 bases in between. CDR3 residues: CSVEVGGPPNEQFF. DNA of the CDR3: TGCAGCGTTGAAGTGGGGGGCCCCCCCAATGAGCAGTTCTTC.

This clonotype has more than one count but fewer than ten. This sequence joins TRBV7-7 and TRBJ2-3; 14 positions match TRBD2. CDR1 and CDR2 (germline): SSHAT, FNYEAQ (reference sequence). Trimming cost V 3 bases and J 3 bases; bases outside gene matches: 11. CDR3 size: 19 residues. The CDR3 DNA reads as TGTGCCAGCAGCTTTTACCCACCCGGGACTAGCGGGAGAACAGATACGCAGTATTTT. It is translated as CASSFYPPGTSGRTDTQYF.

The rearrangement joins TRBV5-6 to TRBJ2-1; D unclear. Germline CDR1 SGHDT, CDR2 YYEEEE. The CDR3 has 11 amino acids. The V and J ends lost 4 bases and 6 bases respectively, with 5 bases between them. The CDR3, as DNA: TGTGCCAGCAGCGCGAGCAATGAGCAGTTCTTC. Its protein product is CASSASNEQFF. The full variable domain, its missing parts supplied by reference TRBV5-6 and TRBJ2-1, is DAGVTQSPTHLIKTRGQQVTLRCSPKSGHDTVSWYQQALGQGPQFIFQYYEEEERQRGNFPDRFSGHQFPNYSSELNVNALLLGDSALYLCASSASNEQFFGPGTRLTVL.

The chain employs TRBV7-2 and TRBJ2-3; TRBD2 matches 8 bases. The CDR3 extends over 16 amino acids. Per germline, CDR1 SGHTA and CDR2 FQGNSA. Trimming took 5 bases from V and 2 from J; bases not matched to a gene: 9. CDR3 protein: CASSARGGTSTDTQYF. The CDR3 DNA follows: TGTGCCAGCAGCGCGCGCGGGGGGACATCCACAGATACGCAGTATTTT. Variable domain in full (rest from reference TRBV7-2 and TRBJ2-3): GAGVSQSPSNKVTEKGKDVELRCDPISGHTALYWYRQSLGQGLEFLIYFQGNSAPDKSGLPSDRFSAERTGGSVSTLTIQRTQQEDSAVYLCASSARGGTSTDTQYFGPGTRLTVL.

This clonotype turned up a few times. The rearrangement uses TRBV4-1 and TRBJ2-4; either TRBD1 or TRBD2 may fit D (5 bases each). The CDR3 extends over 14 amino acids. Germline V gene lookup returns CDR1 MGHRA and CDR2 YSYEKL. V lost 2 bases and J 7 bases, leaving 12 bases between the germline ends. CDR3 sequence: CASSQRDDHNIQYF. DNA for the CDR3: TGCGCCAGCAGCCAACGGGACGACCACAACATTCAGTACTTC.

The J gene is TRBJ1-1, the V gene TRBV7-8; possible D gene TRBD1, 6 bases. V lost 2 bases and J 2 bases, leaving 15 bases between the germline ends. This CDR3 comprises 16 residues. Looked up from germline, CDR1 is SGHVS and CDR2 is FQNEAQ. The CDR3, as DNA: TGTGCCAGCAGCTTAAGGTTGGGCGGGGGCAACACTGAAGCTTTCTTT. Residues: CASSLRLGGGNTEAFF.

In the case of this clonotype: This could be a read error, since a much larger clone is one nucleotide away. J is TRBJ2-7 and V is TRBV5-5, with no clear D. Germline V gives CDR1 SGHKS, CDR2 YYEKEE (reference sequence). The CDR3 is made up of 13 amino acids. The CDR3 reads CTSSLEPSYEQYF. CDR3 in DNA: TGTACCAGCAGCTTGGAGCCGAGCTACGAGCAGTACTTC.

This chain joins TRBV29-1 and TRBJ2-4, with D hard to call. The length of the CDR3 is 11 residues. The V gene lost 4 bases and the J gene lost 3 bases, with 4 bases spanning the gap. Germline V lookup: CDR1 SQVTM, CDR2 ANQGSEA. The CDR3 DNA reads TGCAGCGTTGGGGGCAAAAACATTCAGTACTTC. Protein product: CSVGGKNIQYF.

This clonotype showed up just a few times. The genes are TRBV7-9 and TRBJ1-5; D gene uncertain. Trimming took 2 bases from V and 2 from J, leaving 10 bases between them. The V gene's germline CDR1 is SEHNR and CDR2 FQNEAQ (reference sequence). The CDR3 sequence is 15 residues long. The CDR3 loop is CASSLIGPGNQPQHF. For the CDR3, the DNA is TGTGCCAGCAGCTTAATCGGCCCAGGCAATCAGCCCCAGCATTTT.